These 8 T cell receptor beta chains came from one sample sequenced in a study of cytomegalovirus exposure and HLA in healthy donors. The PCR made use of 60 Vbeta and 13 Jbeta primers. Only in-frame clones appear in the TCRdb table, and some are missing; sequencing was by immunoSEQ multiplex PCR. The repertoire holds 89,000 or so clones, with about 81% as singletons. The specimen sequenced was PBMCs. Receptors were obtained from a man in his fifties or sixties in good health and CMV-seronegative.

The chain uses TRBV2 and TRBJ1-1, with a tentative D call TRBD1 (5 bases). The germline V gene has CDR1 SNHLY and CDR2 FYNNEI. CDR3 size: 12 residues. V was shortened by 5 bases and J by 9 bases, with 13 bases between the two germline ends. The CDR3, as DNA: TGTGCCAGCAGTCGCGACAGCTGGAAAGCTTTCTTT. Translated, it gives CASSRDSWKAFF. Looking up the rest from reference TRBV2 and TRBJ1-1 gives the full variable domain: EPEVTQTPSHQVTQMGQEVILRCVPISNHLYFYWYRQILGQKVEFLVSFYNNEISEKSEIFDDQFSVERPDGSNFTLKIRSTKLEDSAMYFCASSRDSWKAFFGQGTRLTVV.

The CDR3 DNA is TGTGCCAGTAGTAGGCTCGCGGGGGACTATGGCTACACCTTC. Its protein is CASSRLAGDYGYTF. The rearrangement joins TRBV19 to TRBJ1-2; perhaps TRBD1 as D (5 bases). CDR1 and CDR2 from the germline V gene are LNHDA and SQIVND (reference sequence). The CDR3 covers 14 residues. Trimming stripped 4 bases from V and 3 bases from J, with 12 bases between.

V is TRBV18 and J is TRBJ2-1; 10 bases match TRBD2. Unmatched junction bases numbered 8, after V lost 5 bases and J lost 1 base. The CDR3 runs to 17 residues. Germline values: CDR1 KGHSH, CDR2 LQKENI. CDR3 DNA: TGTGCCAGCTCATCCACCGATAGCGGGGGGTCCTACAATGAGCAGTTCTTC. It specifies CASSSTDSGGSYNEQFF.

The chain employs TRBV7-8 and TRBJ1-1, with D maybe TRBD1 (5 bases). The V gene lost 1 base and the J gene lost 0 bases, with 9 bases spanning the gap. CDR1 is SGHVS and CDR2 is FQNEAQ in the germline V gene. This CDR3 region has 15 residues. The CDR3 DNA follows: TGTGCCAGCAGCTTAGAAGCGACAGTGAACACTGAAGCTTTCTTT. This codes for CASSLEATVNTEAFF.

The CDR3 is CSALDGQRYNEQFF. As DNA, the CDR3 is TGCAGCGCCTTGGATGGACAGAGATACAATGAGCAGTTCTTC. The chain couples TRBV29-1 to TRBJ2-1; D is perhaps TRBD1 (6 bases). V gave up 7 bases and J gave up 4 bases, with 17 bases separating them. This CDR3 contains 14 residues. Germline V lookup: CDR1 SQVTM, CDR2 ANQGSEA.

This chain connects TRBV18 to TRBJ2-7; the D is unclear. This CDR3 comprises 12 residues. Germline CDR1 and CDR2: KGHSH and LQKENI. The V end was cut by 3 bases, the J end by 6 bases, with 9 bases between. CDR3 in amino acids: CASSPGSPEQYF. The CDR3 DNA reads as TGTGCCAGCTCACCTGGCTCGCCCGAGCAGTACTTC.

This clone is labeled medium-sized (0.01 to 0.1%). V usage is TRBV2 and J usage is TRBJ1-1; D is unclear. The germline V gene has CDR1 SNHLY and CDR2 FYNNEI. This CDR3 comprises 13 residues. V was trimmed by 8 bases and J by 1 base, leaving 11 bases between them. The CDR3 reads CASHRVSNTEAFF. CDR3 nucleotides: TGTGCCAGCCACCGGGTCTCGAACACTGAAGCTTTCTTT.

This clone was observed once. The chain recombines TRBV27 with TRBJ2-7; the D is unclear. Trimming removed 2 bases from V and 0 bases from J, with 14 bases in between. Germline CDR1 MNHEY, CDR2 SMNVEV (reference sequence). This CDR3 has 16 amino acids. CDR3 residues: CASSLTPSGSSYEQYF. CDR3 in DNA: TGTGCCAGCAGTTTAACCCCATCCGGTAGCTCCTACGAGCAGTACTTC.